The source of this TCR beta chain is a study of vaccination and CD4 T cells after COVID-19 (dated by TCRdb to the early 2020s). Study-wide context: In the convalescent cohort there were six males and four females, among whom were two Hispanic individuals, seven Caucasians, two Asians and one multiracial person. Two doses of either the Pfizer-BioNTech BNT162b2 vaccine (n=8) or the Moderna mRNA-1273 vaccine (n=2) were administered to participants. Post-COVID blood samples were collected from convalescent patients a median of roughly 100 days after diagnosis, with a range of roughly 35 to 161 days. The time from the second vaccine dose to post-vaccine blood sampling had a median of around 72 days and ranged from about 14 to 250 days. For stimulating the cultures, overlapping spike peptide pools were used, derived from SARS-CoV-2 as well as from the common cold coronaviruses HCoV-NL63, HCoV-OC43 and HCoV-229E. Control cultures received a CEFX viral epitope pool as the positive control, an HIV-1 Nef peptide pool as the negative control, or no peptide. The spike-specific CD4+ TCR repertoire was compared before and after mRNA vaccination in about nine COVID-19 convalescent patients and several infection-naive healthy vaccine recipients. Overall results and qualifications from the work: The study included relatively few convalescent patients and did not analyze early timepoints after natural infection. In convalescent patients, a median around 86% of post-vaccine SARS-CoV-2-reactive clones were detected only after vaccination, and vaccine-specific priming was suggested by this finding. Nearly all vaccine-specific clones in convalescent patients (304 of 307) were mono-reactive for SARS-CoV-2 spike rather than cross-reactive with common cold coronaviruses. The median count of SARS-CoV-2-reactive clonotypes went up from under 25 after infection to 35 to 40 after vaccination, although the change was not significant.

Points on this clonotype: Its recognized antigen is unknown. There are no base qualities to consult, and no much larger clone falls within one base.

According to the study, the label for this sample's treatment or condition signals: roughly 10-day PBMC culture with coronavirus spike peptide pools or control peptides (ViraFEST assay). To expand antigen-specific T cells with peptide pools and then pick out the expanded clonotypes through TCR sequencing, the study relied on the ViraFEST assay. Healthy vaccine recipients had no prior SARS-CoV-2 infection, confirmed by negative nucleocapsid antibody tests before and after vaccination. PBMCs were cultured at roughly 2 million per well in IMDM supplemented with 5% human AB serum and approximately 10 IU/ml IL-2, with 9.5 to 10 ug/ml peptide pools added. On days 3 and 7, half of the culture medium was replaced with fresh IL-2-containing medium. CD4+ T cells were isolated after 10 days of culture through negative selection using the EasySep CD4+ T cell isolation kit. PBMCs were separated from whole blood using Ficoll-Paque Plus gradient centrifugation and then either used fresh or cryopreserved at -140C. Culture conditions were generally each tested in triplicate wells.

Receptor amplification or capture employed PCR. TCR sequencing of DNA from cultured CD4+ T cells used the Oncomine TCR Beta short-read assay at the Johns Hopkins FTIC core. The QIAamp micro DNA kit was used to extract genomic DNA from the cultured CD4+ T cells. The Oncomine TCR Beta libraries from cultured CD4+ T cells were pooled using unique dual indexes and then sequenced on an Illumina iSeq 100. The paper's data handling went like this. Non-productive sequences were removed, and CDR3s not starting with C, not ending with F or W, or shorter than 7 amino acids were discarded. Antigen-specific clonotypes were identified with the MANAFEST web application by comparing peptide-stimulated wells with reference and other culture wells. For a clone to be called positive, the clone needed an FDR below 0.05, an odds ratio above 5, and a productive frequency above 0.1% in at least two of three replicate wells. Clonotypes that were significantly expanded in both SARS-CoV-2 spike wells and at least one common cold coronavirus spike condition were defined as cross-reactive. CDR3 homology was assessed with Levenshtein distances (stringdist) and unrooted phylogenetic trees (ape) in R version 3.6.1. The raw public data were reprocessed by TCRdb itself: fastp quality trimming at Q25, MiXCR clonotype calling, in-frame beta chains only. Rows merge per CDR3 protein into single entries with the most common DNA and genes. The V and J calls here are based on TCRdb, not the publication. For this sample there are some 25,000 distinct CDR3 sequences; 67% appear just once. The ten largest clones represent 20% to 25% of the sample.

Relative to germline, V is 4 bases shorter and J is 5 bases shorter, with 14 bases between their ends. From cysteine to phenylalanine, the CDR3 is 15 amino acids long. Only the CDR3 part of the read is kept: 45 bases, read in frame from the first base. The germline V gene (reference sequence) provides CDR1 LNHDA and CDR2 SQIVND. The receptor was derived from a human donor who received a COVID-19 vaccine. This receptor chain uses TRBV19 and TRBJ2-2; 7 matching bases give a weak D call of TRBD2. The source material was CD4+ T cells from blood, cultured in vitro, sampled after SARS-CoV-2 vaccination. The DNA sequence follows: TGTGCCAGTAGTAGCCGGGGGGCCCGAACCGGGGAGCTGTTTTTT. Its translation is CASSSRGARTGELFF. With the rest looked up from the reference TRBV19 and TRBJ2-2 genes rather than sequenced, the full variable domain is DGGITQSPKYLFRKEGQNVTLSCEQNLNHDAMYWYRQDPGQGLRLIYYSQIVNDFQKGDIAEGYSVSREKKESFPLTVTSAQKNPTAFYLCASSSRGARTGELFFGEGSRLTVL.